This T cell receptor (beta chain) was identified in a study of identical twins (dated by TCRdb to the mid-2010s). The study in broad terms: TCR alpha and beta repertoires from monozygotic twins, unrelated adults of various ages and cord blood were deep-sequenced to test whether fetal clonotypes persist. To rule out contamination, replicate twin experiments were performed at different times with different library preparation protocols.

Library preparation used 5' RACE. Instrument on record: Illumina HiSeq 2000. A universal primer binding site was added through template switching, and the final cDNA carried a unique molecular identifier so that TCR cDNA molecules could be counted accurately. Specific primers in the conserved constant-segment region were used to synthesize first-strand cDNA for the TCR alpha and beta chains. To control for contamination, every cDNA library carried two barcodes: a SMART-Mk sample barcode plus Illumina barcodes. TruSeq adapter sequences and Illumina sample barcodes were added in two successive PCR steps. The Illumina HiSeq platform was used with custom primers to sequence TCR alpha and beta cDNA libraries. Under the source paper's analysis protocol: MiGEC was used to process raw reads and extract unique molecular identifiers, and MiXCR was used to find CDR3 positions. Recombination models were inferred per individual with the repgenHMM and IGoR tools using an EM algorithm. The analysis of shared clonotypes was done with the tcR package in R, with sharing normalized by the product of cloneset sizes. Out-of-frame nonproductive sequences were analyzed to study raw recombination free of thymic and clonal selection effects. The public sequencing data were trimmed at Q25 with fastp and processed into clonotypes with MiXCR by TCRdb, which kept only in-frame beta chains. CDR3 protein sequences are deduplicated, and each keeps its most common genes and DNA. TCRdb, rather than the study authors, made the V and J calls. This sample holds hundreds of thousands of distinct CDR3 sequences; 7.5% to 9.5% were observed only once. The ten largest account for about 7.1% of the sample.

This clonotype occurred a few times. Its antigen has not been determined. No clone much larger than this one lies a single base away; base qualities are absent. The investigation overall reported the following: In monozygotic twins, out-of-frame TCR alpha sharing was systematically underestimated by recombination models, although the models agreed with sharing between unrelated individuals. Fewer insertions were carried by abundant cord blood beta clonotypes; a weaker similar trend was observed in young adult naive repertoires, while no such trend was observed in memory repertoires. The excess sharing between twins in beta out-of-frame sequences was weaker because fewer shared sequences reduced the signal-to-noise ratio. Out-of-frame TCR alpha sequences shared between twins showed an excess of low generation-probability sequences compared with coincidental sharing between unrelated individuals. Zero-insertion analyses could be partly confounded by invariant T cells such as MAIT and iNKT, although diverse VJ usage argued against such confounding for most clonotypes. Because the same donors could not be followed over many years, the conclusions relied on cross-sectional statistical analysis.

Every donor was a healthy Caucasian. The twin cohort consisted of three pairs of female monozygotic twins, all aged about 18 to 30 years. Positive isolation kits from Invitrogen were used to isolate the CD4+ and CD8+ T cell populations. Inclusive of the bounding cysteine and phenylalanine, the CDR3 is 14 residues long. Only the CDR3 portion is preserved as DNA: 42 bases, with reading frame beginning at the first base. Unmatched junction bases come to 10, with V trimmed by 7 bases and J by 6 bases. The germline V gene specifies MNHEY as CDR1 and SVGEGT as CDR2. This same sample was also part of a study on yellow fever vaccine responses in identical twins. Drawing on the second study: According to the authors, in identical twins the way T cells responded to vaccination appeared partly convergent and partly personalized. The study precisely tracked vaccine-responding T cell clones in identical twins.

The sequenced sample was CD8+ T cells sorted from blood. This receptor was taken from a woman aged 18-29 years in good health. The rearrangement joined TRBV6-2 or TRBV6-3 to TRBJ2-7; TRBD2 lines up with 9 middle nucleotides. CDR3 sequence: CASKGGLAFPEQYF. The DNA is as follows: TGTGCCAGCAAAGGTGGACTAGCGTTTCCCGAGCAGTACTTC.